This T cell receptor beta chain comes out of a study of OX40 agonist ivuxolimab in advanced cancers. Study-level information: Patients assigned to dose escalation were diagnosed with hepatocellular carcinoma, melanoma, renal cell or head and neck cancer. Allowance was made for prior anti-PD-1, anti-PD-L1 or anti-CTLA-4 therapy, and around 41% had some.

Generated by immunoSEQ multiplex PCR, the TCRdb table keeps only in-frame clones and is missing some. The table has about 50,000 clones, roughly 84% seen once. Germline V lookup: CDR1 LNHNV, CDR2 YYDKDF (reference sequence). Trimming took 4 bases from V and 1 from J; bases not matched to a gene: 6. The CDR3 is made up of 15 amino acids. Systemic immunosuppression or autoimmune disease history was grounds to exclude patients. The sequencing here drew on CD4+ or CD8+ T cells sorted from blood, taken in a trial of the OX40 agonist ivuxolimab. This receptor was obtained from an adult with an advanced solid tumor such as melanoma, head and neck, liver or kidney cancer. The rearrangement links TRBV15 to TRBJ2-7; 8 nucleotides match TRBD1. The CDR3 reads CATSITGTGSYEQYF. Here the CDR3 DNA reads TGTGCCACCAGCATAACCGGGACAGGTTCCTACGAGCAGTACTTC.